A selection of T cell receptor beta chains follows, all from one sample in a study of cytomegalovirus exposure and HLA in healthy donors. Clones were read by immunoSEQ multiplex PCR, and TCRdb kept only the in-frame ones, dropping some. The repertoire consists of around 150,000 clones, with roughly 77% occurring once and the leading ten covering less than 5%. What was sequenced was PBMCs. These receptor sequences come from a man aged 25 to 45 in good health. Each CDR3 is given with its conserved first and last residue. D genes are given only for firm matches. A row's size may be missing; if present it is once, few, many or a size class.

TRBJ2-1	TRBV19	-	-	CASSTLADNEQFF	TGTGCCAGTAGTACATTAGCCGACAATGAGCAGTTCTTC
TRBJ2-7	TRBV19	-	-	CASAARDSSSYEQYF	TGTGCCAGTGCTGCCAGGGATTCGAGCTCCTACGAGCAGTACTTC
TRBJ1-2	TRBV15	-	TRBD1	CATSGTGGYGYTF	TGTGCCACCAGCGGGACAGGGGGTTATGGCTACACCTTC
TRBJ2-5	TRBV29-1	once	-	CSHEGNLLQETQYF	TGCAGCCATGAGGGTAACTTACTCCAAGAGACCCAGTACTTC
TRBJ2-5	TRBV9	few	TRBD1	CASSPTDRVETQYF	TGTGCCAGCAGCCCGACAGACAGGGTTGAGACCCAGTACTTC
TRBJ1-6	TRBV30	-	-	CAFYSTALALHF	TGTGCCTTTTACTCGACAGCCCTAGCCCTCCACTTT
TRBJ2-7	TRBV21-1	-	-	CASSTLGVGRVYEQYF	TGTGCCAGCAGCACGCTAGGCGTAGGGAGGGTTTACGAGCAGTACTTC
TRBJ2-7	TRBV12-5	-	-	CASGLVRGPSGSSYEQYF	TGTGCTAGTGGTTTGGTACGAGGTCCCAGCGGAAGCTCCTACGAGCAGTACTTC
TRBJ2-7	TRBV9	-	TRBD2	CASSPGGAQDEQYF	TGTGCCAGCAGCCCCGGGGGGGCCCAGGACGAGCAGTACTTC
TRBJ2-7	TRBV10-3	-	TRBD2	CAISTSGGTYEQYF	TGTGCCATCAGCACTAGCGGAGGAACGTACGAGCAGTACTTC
TRBJ2-3	TRBV7-9	-	-	CASNLLFPDTQYF	TGTGCCAGCAACCTTCTATTCCCAGATACGCAGTATTTT
TRBJ1-2	TRBV18	-	-	CASSRLQGNGVYGYTF	TGTGCCAGCTCACGGTTACAGGGCAATGGAGTTTATGGCTACACCTTC
TRBJ2-5	TRBV7-6	-	-	CASSAQETQYF	TGTGCCAGCAGCGCGCAAGAGACCCAGTACTTC
TRBJ1-1	TRBV25-1	-	-	CASSTGSEYTEAFF	TGTGCCAGCAGTACAGGGAGTGAGTACACTGAAGCTTTCTTT
TRBJ2-1	TRBV5-4	-	TRBD1	CASSLGGTGGNNEQFF	TGTGCCAGCAGTTTGGGTGGGACAGGGGGAAACAATGAGCAGTTCTTC
TRBJ2-2	TRBV6-4	many	TRBD2	CASQLTSGGDTGELFF	TGTGCCAGCCAATTGACTAGCGGGGGCGACACCGGGGAGCTGTTTTTT
TRBJ2-7	TRBV29-1	-	TRBD2	CSVEVSGSTGGEQYF	TGCAGCGTTGAGGTTAGCGGGAGCACTGGAGGGGAGCAGTACTTC
TRBJ1-2	TRBV19	-	TRBD1	CASSDRVVTGYTF	TGTGCCAGTAGTGACAGGGTGGTAACTGGCTACACCTTC
TRBJ2-7	TRBV25-1	-	TRBD2	CASSEVASGTMRGEQYF	TGTGCCAGCAGTGAAGTGGCTAGCGGGACGATGAGGGGGGAGCAGTACTTC
TRBJ1-1	TRBV6-5	once	TRBD1	CASRTGQLNTEAFF	TGTGCCAGCAGGACGGGACAGCTGAACACTGAAGCTTTCTTT
TRBJ2-7	TRBV19	-	-	CASSVTGRVREQYF	TGTGCCAGTAGTGTGACTGGGCGGGTGAGAGAGCAGTACTTC
TRBJ2-1	TRBV4-2	-	-	CASSQVKLAGDEQFF	TGTGCCAGCAGCCAAGTGAAACTAGCTGGTGATGAGCAGTTCTTC
TRBJ2-7	TRBV19	-	TRBD2	CASSKAGGNSHEQYF	TGTGCCAGTAGCAAGGCGGGAGGAAACTCCCACGAGCAGTACTTC
TRBJ1-1	TRBV6-1	-	TRBD1	CASNPDRGLRTEAFF	TGTGCCAGCAACCCCGACAGGGGGCTTCGCACTGAAGCTTTCTTT
TRBJ2-1	TRBV19	-	TRBD2	CASGRAYNEQFF	TGTGCCAGCGGGAGGGCCTACAATGAGCAGTTCTTC
TRBJ2-2	TRBV7-9	-	TRBD1	CASIWTGRTGELFF	TGTGCCAGCATCTGGACAGGGCGGACCGGGGAGCTGTTTTTT
TRBJ2-3	TRBV6-4	-	-	CASSDSQGGADTQYF	TGTGCCAGCAGTGACTCACAGGGAGGGGCAGATACGCAGTATTTT
TRBJ1-5	TRBV6-1	-	-	CASREDMPSQPQHF	TGTGCCAGCAGAGAGGATATGCCCAGTCAGCCCCAGCATTTT
TRBJ2-7	TRBV9	-	TRBD1	CASSGTRGRLGEQYF	TGTGCCAGCAGCGGGACGAGGGGGCGGCTTGGCGAGCAGTACTTC
TRBJ2-5	TRBV28	-	-	CASSPKETQYF	TGTGCCAGCAGTCCCAAAGAGACCCAGTACTTC
TRBJ2-6	TRBV5-4	-	TRBD2	CASSSGLAGAGANVLTF	TGTGCCAGCAGCTCGGGACTAGCGGGAGCTGGGGCCAACGTCCTGACTTTC
TRBJ2-1	TRBV6-5	-	-	CASRVSGIPNNEQFF	TGTGCCAGCAGGGTATCGGGGATTCCTAACAATGAGCAGTTCTTC
TRBJ2-1	TRBV5-8	once	-	CASNRDLIYNEQFF	TGTGCCAGCAACCGGGATTTAATCTACAATGAGCAGTTCTTC
TRBJ2-7	TRBV2	few	-	CASSPREQYF	TGTGCCAGCAGTCCCCGCGAGCAGTACTTC
TRBJ2-3	TRBV28	-	TRBD2	CASRGTSQDTQYF	TGTGCCAGCCGCGGGACTAGTCAAGATACGCAGTATTTT
TRBJ2-1	TRBV9	-	TRBD2	CASSISGGSSYNEQFF	TGTGCCAGCAGTATCTCCGGCGGGAGTTCCTACAATGAGCAGTTCTTC
TRBJ2-7	TRBV7-9	-	-	CSSSPYPGYEQYF	TGTTCCAGCAGCCCCTACCCCGGCTACGAGCAGTACTTC
TRBJ2-3	TRBV19	-	TRBD1	CASRRPGQGTRKDTQYF	TGTGCCAGTAGACGGCCGGGACAGGGAACGAGAAAAGATACGCAGTATTTT
TRBJ2-7	TRBV18	-	TRBD1	CASSPMTGEYEQYF	TGTGCCAGCTCACCTATGACAGGGGAGTACGAGCAGTACTTC
TRBJ2-1	TRBV9	-	TRBD2	CASSVGLAGVNNEQFF	TGTGCCAGCAGCGTCGGACTAGCGGGAGTAAACAATGAGCAGTTCTTC
TRBJ1-3	TRBV5-1	few	-	CASSPAGSGNTIYF	TGCGCCAGCAGCCCGGCGGGCTCTGGAAACACCATATATTTT
TRBJ1-1	TRBV25-1	few	-	CASVRAGAMNTEAFF	TGTGCCAGCGTCCGGGCGGGCGCCATGAACACTGAAGCTTTCTTT
TRBJ2-2	TRBV11-2	-	-	CASSLVFQGGDTGELFF	TGTGCCAGCAGCTTAGTGTTCCAGGGGGGCGACACCGGGGAGCTGTTTTTT
TRBJ1-1	TRBV18	-	-	CASSELRGTTEAFF	TGTGCCAGCTCGGAGTTGCGGGGGACCACTGAAGCTTTCTTT
TRBJ2-5	TRBV7-3	-	-	CASSPGTTRGETQYF	TGTGCCAGCAGCCCCGGGACAACCCGCGGAGAGACCCAGTACTTC
TRBJ2-1	TRBV28	-	TRBD2	CASSPGGMGVGNEQFF	TGTGCCAGCAGTCCGGGGGGTATGGGAGTAGGTAATGAGCAGTTCTTC
TRBJ2-5	TRBV5-6	-	TRBD1	CASSLEGRGLGWETQYF	TGTGCCAGCAGCTTGGAGGGTAGGGGGCTTGGTTGGGAGACCCAGTACTTC
TRBJ2-5	TRBV12-5	-	TRBD2	CASSVSGRVETQYF	TGTGCTAGTTCCGTAAGCGGGAGGGTTGAGACCCAGTACTTC
TRBJ2-5	TRBV5-8	-	TRBD2	CASSPMGLAGGETQYF	TGTGCCAGCAGCCCGATGGGGCTAGCGGGAGGGGAGACCCAGTACTTC
TRBJ1-1	TRBV27	-	-	CASSLSSTGLKMNTEAFF	TGTGCCAGCAGTCTCTCTTCTACAGGGCTGAAGATGAACACTGAAGCTTTCTTT
TRBJ1-2	TRBV6-4	-	-	CASSDSLAGYTF	TGTGCCAGCAGTGACTCCCTAGCTGGCTACACCTTC
TRBJ2-1	TRBV18	-	TRBD2	CASSPGTSGNNEQFF	TGTGCCAGCTCACCGGGGACTAGCGGAAACAATGAGCAGTTCTTC
TRBJ2-1	TRBV9	-	TRBD1	CASSVRTGDNEQFF	TGTGCCAGCAGCGTCCGGACAGGGGACAATGAGCAGTTCTTC
TRBJ2-2	TRBV6-4	once	TRBD2	CASKERELSGELFF	TGTGCCAGCAAGGAGCGGGAGTTGAGCGGGGAGCTGTTTTTT
TRBJ2-5	TRBV27	-	TRBD2	CASSQRGRETQYF	TGTGCCAGCAGCCAACGCGGGAGAGAGACCCAGTACTTC
TRBJ2-3	TRBV19	-	-	CASKDYSTDTQYF	TGTGCCAGTAAGGACTATAGCACAGATACGCAGTATTTT
TRBJ2-1	TRBV12-5	-	TRBD2	CASGLGLAGINDEQFF	TGTGCTAGTGGTTTGGGACTAGCGGGAATAAACGATGAGCAGTTCTTC
TRBJ2-7	TRBV11-3	-	TRBD2	CASELGLASSGAYEQYF	TGTGCCAGCGAGTTGGGCCTTGCATCTAGCGGCGCCTACGAGCAGTACTTC
TRBJ2-3	TRBV6-1	-	-	CASSEYPGLNVATDTQYF	TGTGCCAGCAGTGAGTACCCGGGACTCAACGTAGCCACAGATACGCAGTATTTT
TRBJ2-3	TRBV28	-	-	CASRPLGRGADTQYF	TGTGCCAGCAGGCCCCTGGGAAGGGGCGCAGATACGCAGTATTTT